A single TCR beta chain is shown here with its context. The data were taken from a study of blood T cell repertoires in COVID-19. Study-wide context: There were acute and convalescent COVID-19 samples, and they came from the United States, Italy and Spain.

The CDR3 has 13 residues. In germline, CDR1 is SGHNT, CDR2 YENEEA. V was cut by 2 bases and J by 7 bases, with 8 bases left in between. The table came from immunoSEQ multiplex PCR; TCRdb's copy has only in-frame clones and leaves some out. The data show 200,000 to 300,000 clones, 86% seen once. The V call is TRBV11-3, the J call TRBJ2-2; D is unresolved. Sequenced input: peripheral blood. The receptor comes from a woman in her sixties or seventies who had recovered from COVID-19. For the CDR3, the DNA is TGTGCCAGCAGCTTAACCTTACACGGGGAGCTGTTTTTT. Translation gives CASSLTLHGELFF.